This T cell receptor beta chain was sequenced for a study of early T cells in non-severe SARS-CoV-2 infection. On the study more broadly: Sequencing used unsorted whole-blood bulk RNA, so chains lack pairing.

The CDR3 length is 14 residues. Germline V gives CDR1 MDHEN, CDR2 SYDVKM. V was cut by 6 bases and J by 10 bases, with 18 bases left in between. In this sample, this clonotype turned up many times. The library protocol tagged individual cDNA molecules with unique molecular identifiers. TCRdb processed the 5' RACE reads anew with MiXCR; each CDR3 protein has one entry. The table has roughly 110,000 distinct CDR3 sequences, 11% seen once. The chain recombines TRBV28 with TRBJ1-4; TRBD1 might be the D (5 bases). The sequence was obtained from an adult who was a healthcare worker with PCR-confirmed SARS-CoV-2 infection or an uninfected control (not recorded which). The sample consisted of whole blood. CDR3 protein: CASSRTGIGGKLFF. CDR3 in DNA: TGTGCCAGCAGCCGAACGGGAATTGGGGGAAAACTGTTTTTT.